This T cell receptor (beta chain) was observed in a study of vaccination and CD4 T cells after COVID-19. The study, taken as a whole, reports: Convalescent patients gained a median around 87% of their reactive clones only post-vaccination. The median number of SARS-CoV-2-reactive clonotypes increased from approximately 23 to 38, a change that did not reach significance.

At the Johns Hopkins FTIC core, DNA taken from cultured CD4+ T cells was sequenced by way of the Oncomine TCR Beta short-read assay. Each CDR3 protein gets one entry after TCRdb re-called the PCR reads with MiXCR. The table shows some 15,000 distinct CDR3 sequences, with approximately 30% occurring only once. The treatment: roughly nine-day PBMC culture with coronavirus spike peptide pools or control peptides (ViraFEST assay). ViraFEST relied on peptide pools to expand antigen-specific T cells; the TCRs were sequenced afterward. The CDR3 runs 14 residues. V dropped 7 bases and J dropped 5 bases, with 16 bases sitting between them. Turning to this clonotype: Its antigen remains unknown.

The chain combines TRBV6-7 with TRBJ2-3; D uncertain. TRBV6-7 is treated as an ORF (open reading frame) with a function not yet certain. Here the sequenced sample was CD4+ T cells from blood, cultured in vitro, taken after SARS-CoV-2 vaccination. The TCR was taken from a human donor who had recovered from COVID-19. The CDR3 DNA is TGTGCCAGCAACCAACCCGGAATGGAAGATACGCAGTATTTT. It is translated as CASNQPGMEDTQYF.